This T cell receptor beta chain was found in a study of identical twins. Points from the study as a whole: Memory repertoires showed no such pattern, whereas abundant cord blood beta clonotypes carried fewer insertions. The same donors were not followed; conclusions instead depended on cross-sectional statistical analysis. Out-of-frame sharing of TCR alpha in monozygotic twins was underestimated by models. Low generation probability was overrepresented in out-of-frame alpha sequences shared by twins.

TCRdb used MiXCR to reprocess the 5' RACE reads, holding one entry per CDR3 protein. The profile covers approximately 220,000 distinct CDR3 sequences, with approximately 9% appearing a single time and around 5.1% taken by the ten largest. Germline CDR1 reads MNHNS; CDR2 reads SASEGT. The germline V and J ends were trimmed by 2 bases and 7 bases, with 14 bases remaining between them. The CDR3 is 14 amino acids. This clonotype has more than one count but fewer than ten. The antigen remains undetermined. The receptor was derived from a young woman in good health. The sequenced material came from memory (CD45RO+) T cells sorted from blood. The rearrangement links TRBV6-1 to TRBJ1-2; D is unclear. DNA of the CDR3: TGTGCCAGCAGTGAAAATCCCCAAGGGTCTGGCTACACCTTC. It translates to CASSENPQGSGYTF.